A few counts support the clone carrying this T cell receptor beta chain. Its antigen is unidentified. TCRbeta library preparation incorporated unique molecular identifiers. TCRdb independently ran MiXCR on the PCR reads; one entry per CDR3 protein. The data hold about 200,000 distinct CDR3 sequences, with roughly 7.1% observed a single time. The sample is drawn from a study of T-cell reconstitution after alpha-beta-depleted transplantation in children. General study findings and limits: Fresh T-cell production supplied most of the T-cell counts and diversity seen one year after transplant. In patients about two months after transplant, alpha-beta T cells reportedly arose from several hundred expanded graft clones. For some patients, TCRbeta diversity was high at day 60 because of recipient T cells and thymic progenitors that survived.

Sequencing was performed on PBMCs, taken before TCRalphabeta/CD19-depleted stem cell transplant. The origin of this receptor is a boy aged 2-9 years with acute lymphoblastic leukemia, due to receive a stem cell transplant.

The CDR3 DNA sequence: TGTGCCAGCAAACTGGCGCCGGGGATCTCTAACTATGGCTACACCTTC. Amino acids: CASKLAPGISNYGYTF. V and J are TRBV28 and TRBJ1-2; no firm D call. The CDR3 is 16 amino acids. The V end lost 7 bases, the J end lost 0 bases, and 18 bases lay between the germline ends. CDR1 is MDHEN and CDR2 is SYDVKM in the germline V gene.